The T cell receptor beta chain under discussion was sequenced for a study of blood T cell repertoires in COVID-19. Whole-study context: Acute and convalescent COVID-19 samples came from the United States, Italy and Spain. From T cells, B-cell-depleted T cells, or PBMCs came the material, which was cDNA or gDNA.

Methods used by the authors: Counts of nucleated cells, estimated from reference gene primer amplification, were obtained. The protocol was immunoSEQ multiplex PCR, while the TCRdb copy is restricted to in-frame clones and leaves out a portion. That table gives V, J and clone size, and the DNA gave D and trimming. The sample lists 150,000 to 200,000 clones; 80% to 90% were seen once. The V segment lost 8 bases and the J segment 0 bases; nucleotides outside the gene matches: 8. CDR3 length equals 18 residues. Per the germline V gene, CDR1 is LNHDA and CDR2 is SQIVND (reference sequence). The sequenced sample was peripheral blood. The receptor was isolated from a woman in her 70s with acute or convalescent COVID-19. The V and J genes are TRBV19 and TRBJ2-2; TRBD2 agrees at 14 bases. The CDR3 nucleotides read TGTGCCAGTCCCACCGGGACTAGCGGGGGCCCGAACACCGGGGAGCTGTTTTTT. It specifies CASPTGTSGGPNTGELFF.